These 18 T cell receptor beta chains were all obtained from the same sample, sequenced in a study of somatic mutations in cytotoxic T cells in rheumatoid arthritis. Data came from immunoSEQ multiplex PCR; TCRdb stores just in-frame clones and leaves some out. The repertoire consists of under 15,000 clones, with nearly 80% occurring once and the leading ten covering 14%. Specimen: CD8+ T cells sorted from blood. The receptors come from a man between 45 and 60 years old in good health.

This rearrangement joins TRBV2 to TRBJ2-3, with 8 positions matching TRBD1. Germline V gene data show CDR1 as SNHLY and CDR2 as FYNNEI. V lost 6 bases to trimming and J lost 0 bases; unmatched junction nucleotides: 5. This CDR3 has 15 amino acids. For the CDR3, the DNA is TGTGCCAGCAGGGCCAGGACAGGGAGCACAGATACGCAGTATTTT. Translated: CASRARTGSTDTQYF.

The chain uses TRBV27 and TRBJ1-5, with TRBD1 identical over 8 bases. The germline gives CDR1 MNHEY, CDR2 SMNVEV (reference sequence). The V and J ends lost 2 bases and 4 bases, in that order; junction bases with no gene match: 10. CDR3 length: 17 amino acids. CDR3 sequence: CASSLTIRQGINQPQHF. Written as DNA, the CDR3 is TGTGCCAGCAGTTTAACCATACGACAGGGGATTAATCAGCCCCAGCATTTT.

The chain links TRBV11-2 to TRBJ1-1, with TRBD1 matching 7 bases. Trimming took 4 bases from V and 5 from J; bases not matched to a gene: 7. The CDR3 is 14 amino acids. Germline-derived CDR1 and CDR2 are SGHAT and FQNNGV. CDR3 bases: TGTGCCAGCAGCTGGAGGACAGGAGGGACTGAAGCTTTCTTT. The encoded protein is CASSWRTGGTEAFF.

This sequence joins TRBV5-1 and TRBJ1-2; D possibly corresponds to TRBD1 (6 bases). CDR1 is SGHRS, CDR2 YFSETQ, per germline. V lost 4 bases and J 3 bases, leaving 10 bases between the germline ends. This CDR3 is 13 amino acids long. This CDR3 is CASSVGTYYGYTF. The CDR3 coding sequence is TGCGCCAGCAGCGTCGGGACATACTATGGCTACACCTTC.

This chain links TRBV30 with TRBJ2-3, with D possibly matching TRBD2 (5 bases). Trimming left V 0 bases short and J 2 bases short, with 9 bases between. This CDR3 contains 14 residues. Germline V CDR1 and CDR2: GTSNPN, SVGIG (reference sequence). CDR3 DNA: TGTGCCTGGAGTGTACTAGGGATCACAGATACGCAGTATTTT. Its protein is CAWSVLGITDTQYF. Full variable domain (missing parts from reference TRBV30 and TRBJ2-3): SQTIHQWPATLVQPVGSPLSLECTVEGTSNPNLYWYRQAAGRGLQLLFYSVGIGQISSEVPQNLSASRPQDRQFILSSKKLLLSDSGFYLCAWSVLGITDTQYFGPGTRLTVL.

This clone was seen a single time. The V gene is TRBV30, the J gene TRBJ1-1; D gene uncertain. This CDR3 contains 11 residues. Between the trimmed V and J ends, which lost 7 bases and 9 bases, there was a span of 15 bases. The germline gives CDR1 GTSNPN, CDR2 SVGIG (reference sequence). The CDR3 DNA reads TGTGCCTACCGGGCCCCGACGAAAGCTTTCTTT. Translation gives CAYRAPTKAFF.

This clone is categorized as medium-sized. This chain links TRBV7-6 with TRBJ2-3; tentatively, D is TRBD1 (6 bases). The CDR3 contains 16 residues. The germline V gene encodes CDR1 SGHVS and CDR2 FNYEAQ. V lost 6 bases and J 0 bases, leaving 16 bases between the germline ends. The CDR3 loop is CASSPGHMTSTDTQYF. CDR3 coding DNA: TGTGCCAGCAGTCCGGGACATATGACTAGCACAGATACGCAGTATTTT. Complete variable domain (other parts from reference TRBV7-6 and TRBJ2-3): GAGVSQSPRYKVTKRGQDVALRCDPISGHVSLYWYRQALGQGPEFLTYFNYEAQQDKSGLPNDRFSAERPEGSISTLTIQRTEQRDSAMYRCASSPGHMTSTDTQYFGPGTRLTVL.

This clone was seen a handful of times. The chain has TRBV6-6 and TRBJ2-7; D possibly corresponds to TRBD1 (6 bases). The ends were cut back, 5 bases at V and 5 bases at J, with 7 bases in the middle. The CDR3 loop spans 11 amino acids. Germline lookup yields CDR1 MNHNY and CDR2 SVGAGI (reference sequence). The chain's CDR3 is CASSAGDEQYV. The CDR3 bases are TGTGCCAGCAGTGCAGGGGACGAGCAGTACGTC.

This chain connects TRBV7-9 to TRBJ1-6; D remains ambiguous. V lost 5 bases and J 3 bases, leaving 8 bases between the germline ends. The germline gives CDR1 SEHNR, CDR2 FQNEAQ (reference sequence). The CDR3 contains 14 residues. CDR3 protein: CASSPASYNSPLHF. CDR3 coding DNA: TGTGCCAGCAGCCCCGCCAGCTATAATTCACCCCTCCACTTT.

This clone has just a few counts. The CDR3 is CASSLGTGREQYV. The CDR3, as DNA: TGTGCCAGCAGTCTGGGGACAGGGCGGGAGCAGTACGTC. The rearrangement joins TRBV28 to TRBJ2-7, with 9 bases aligning to TRBD1. Trimming took 5 bases from V and 7 from J; bases not matched to a gene: 6. The CDR3 contains 13 residues. Per germline, CDR1 MDHEN and CDR2 SYDVKM.

J is TRBJ2-3 and V is TRBV7-2; 7 bases match TRBD1. Unmatched junction bases numbered 16, after V lost 5 bases and J lost 5 bases. This CDR3 is built from 17 residues. The germline V gene has CDR1 SGHTA and CDR2 FQGNSA. The CDR3 nucleotides are TGTGCCAGCAGCCGGTCGGCCGATCAGGGGGTGCAAGATACGCAGTATTTT. Encoded protein: CASSRSADQGVQDTQYF.

The V gene is TRBV19, the J gene TRBJ2-1, with 7 bases matching TRBD2. Trimming removed 6 bases from V and 5 bases from J; junction bases left unmatched: 4. The CDR3 runs 13 residues. CDR1 is LNHDA, CDR2 SQIVND, per germline (reference sequence). CDR3 DNA: TGTGCCAGTAGAGAGGGAGGGGACAATGAGCAGTTCTTC. It codes for CASREGGDNEQFF.

The genes are TRBV4-1 and TRBJ1-1; weak D call: TRBD1 (6 bases). The V and J ends lost 1 base and 5 bases respectively, with 11 bases between them. Germline lookup yields CDR1 MGHRA and CDR2 YSYEKL. The CDR3 loop spans 14 amino acids. The CDR3 loop is CASSQGGGPTEAFF. Here the CDR3 DNA reads TGCGCCAGCAGCCAAGGTGGGGGGCCTACTGAAGCTTTCTTT.

The chain employs TRBV6-6 and TRBJ1-4; TRBD1 is a possible D gene (5 bases). V gave up 3 bases and J gave up 4 bases, with 12 bases separating them. The CDR3 sequence is 15 residues long. The V gene's germline CDR1 is MNHNY and CDR2 SVGAGI (reference sequence). Here the CDR3 DNA reads TGTGCCAGCAGTTATCCAGTGGGGGGTAATGAAAAACTGTTTTTT. Protein product: CASSYPVGGNEKLFF.

This chain connects TRBV6-5 to TRBJ2-2; perhaps TRBD1 as D (6 bases). The ends were cut back, 5 bases at V and 1 base at J, with 8 bases in the middle. Germline loops: CDR1 MNHEY, CDR2 SVGAGI. The CDR3 has 14 residues. For the CDR3, the DNA is TGTGCCAGCAGTCAGGACAGGAACACCGGGGAGCTGTTTTTT. Translation: CASSQDRNTGELFF.

The chain employs TRBV29-1 and TRBJ1-1, with unresolved D. Germline V gene lookup returns CDR1 SQVTM and CDR2 ANQGSEA. This CDR3 is built from 20 residues. The V and J ends lost 3 bases and 0 bases respectively, with 29 bases between them. CDR3 protein: CSVERSSVSLNVYMNTEAFF. CDR3 nucleotide sequence: TGCAGCGTTGAGAGGTCCTCGGTTTCGCTCAACGTCTACATGAACACTGAAGCTTTCTTT.

This chain connects TRBV11-1 to TRBJ1-3, with 9 bases that match TRBD1. The CDR3 has 17 amino acids. The germline CDR1 and CDR2 sequences are SGHAT and FQDESV (reference sequence). V trimming: 5 bases; J trimming: 0 bases; junction bases outside the gene matches: 8. For the CDR3, the DNA is TGTGCCAGCAGCCCAGCCGGGACAGGGAACTCTGGAAACACCATATATTTT. Protein: CASSPAGTGNSGNTIYF. The full variable domain, in which reference TRBV11-1 and TRBJ1-3 provide the parts outside the CDR3, is EAEVAQSPRYKITEKSQAVAFWCDPISGHATLYWYRQILGQGPELLVQFQDESVVDDSQLPKDRFSAERLKGVDSTLKIQPAELGDSAMYLCASSPAGTGNSGNTIYFGEGSWLTVV.

This sequence joins TRBV28 and TRBJ1-4; D is undetermined. Germline-derived CDR1 and CDR2 are MDHEN and SYDVKM. This CDR3 has 15 residues. Trimming pared 7 bases from V and 0 bases from J, leaving 12 bases between. CDR3 nucleotides: TGTGCCAGCAAGGGTGGGCCGGCAACTAATGAAAAACTGTTTTTT. Its protein is CASKGGPATNEKLFF.